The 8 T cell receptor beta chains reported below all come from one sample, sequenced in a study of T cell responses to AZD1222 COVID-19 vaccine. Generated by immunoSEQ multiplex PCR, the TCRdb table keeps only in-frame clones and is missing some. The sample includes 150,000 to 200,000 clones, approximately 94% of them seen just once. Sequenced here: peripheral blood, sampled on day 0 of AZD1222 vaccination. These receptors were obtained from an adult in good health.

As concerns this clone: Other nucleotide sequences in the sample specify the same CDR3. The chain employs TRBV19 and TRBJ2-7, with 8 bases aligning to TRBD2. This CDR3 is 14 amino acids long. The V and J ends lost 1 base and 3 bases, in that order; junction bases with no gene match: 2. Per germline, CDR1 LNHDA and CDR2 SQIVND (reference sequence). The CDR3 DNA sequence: TGTGCCAGTAGTATAGGTACTAGCGGCTACGAGCAGTACTTC. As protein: CASSIGTSGYEQYF.

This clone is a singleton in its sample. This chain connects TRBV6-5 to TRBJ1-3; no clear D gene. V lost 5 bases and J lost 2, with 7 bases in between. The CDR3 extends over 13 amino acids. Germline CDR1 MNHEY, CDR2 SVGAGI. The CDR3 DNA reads TGTGCCAGCAGTCCCCAAGCTGGAAACACCATATATTTT. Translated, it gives CASSPQAGNTIYF.

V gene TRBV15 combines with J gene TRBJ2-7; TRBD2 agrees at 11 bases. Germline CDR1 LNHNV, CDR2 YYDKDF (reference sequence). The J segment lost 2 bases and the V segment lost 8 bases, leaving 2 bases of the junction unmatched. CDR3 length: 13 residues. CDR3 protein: CATGSGRAYEQYF. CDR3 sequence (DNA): TGTGCCACCGGTAGCGGGAGGGCCTACGAGCAGTACTTC.

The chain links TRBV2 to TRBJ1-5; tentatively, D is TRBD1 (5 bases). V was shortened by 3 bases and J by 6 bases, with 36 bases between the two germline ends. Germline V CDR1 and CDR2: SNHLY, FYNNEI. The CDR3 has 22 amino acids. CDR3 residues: CASSESSAVTAGRRRGIQPQHF. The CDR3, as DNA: TGTGCCAGCAGTGAGTCCTCGGCGGTCACGGCAGGGAGAAGGAGGGGTATTCAGCCCCAGCATTTT.

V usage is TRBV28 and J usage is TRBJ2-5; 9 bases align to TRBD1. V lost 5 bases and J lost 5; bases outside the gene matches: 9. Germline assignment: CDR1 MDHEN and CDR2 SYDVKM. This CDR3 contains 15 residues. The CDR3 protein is CASSQTGGGRETQYF. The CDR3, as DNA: TGTGCCAGCAGTCAGACAGGGGGGGGTAGGGAGACCCAGTACTTC.

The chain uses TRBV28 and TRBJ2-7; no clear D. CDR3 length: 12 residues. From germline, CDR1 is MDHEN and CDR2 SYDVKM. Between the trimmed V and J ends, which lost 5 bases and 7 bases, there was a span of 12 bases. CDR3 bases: TGTGCCAGCAGTCTCTGGGGTGATGAGCAGTACTTC. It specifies CASSLWGDEQYF.

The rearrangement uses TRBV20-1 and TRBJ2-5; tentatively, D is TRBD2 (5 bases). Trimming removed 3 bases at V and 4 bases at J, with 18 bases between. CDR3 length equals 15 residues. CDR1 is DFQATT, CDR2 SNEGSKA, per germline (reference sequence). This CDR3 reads CSASRLAAKGETQYF. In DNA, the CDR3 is TGCAGTGCTAGTCGGCTAGCCGCAAAAGGAGAGACCCAGTACTTC.

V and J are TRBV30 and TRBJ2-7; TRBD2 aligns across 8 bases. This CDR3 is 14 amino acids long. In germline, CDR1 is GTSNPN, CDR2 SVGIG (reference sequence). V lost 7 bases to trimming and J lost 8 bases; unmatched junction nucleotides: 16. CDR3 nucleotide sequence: TGTGCCTCGGCCGAGGGGGGACTAGTCGTTAAGCAGTACTTC. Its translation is CASAEGGLVVKQYF. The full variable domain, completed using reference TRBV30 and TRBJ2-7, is SQTIHQWPATLVQPVGSPLSLECTVEGTSNPNLYWYRQAAGRGLQLLFYSVGIGQISSEVPQNLSASRPQDRQFILSSKKLLLSDSGFYLCASAEGGLVVKQYFGPGTRLTVT.